This T cell receptor (beta chain) was retrieved from a study of CD8 T cells in Susac syndrome. Trimming cost V 7 bases and J 15 bases, with 25 bases left between them. The CDR3 extends over 14 amino acids. Random hexamers were used to reverse transcribe an amount of roughly 0.45 to 1 ug RNA. The method of amplification for TCR beta CDR3 was immunoSEQ multiplex PCR, covering 54 Vbeta and 13 Jbeta. One entry per CDR3 protein results from TCRdb running MiXCR on the immunoSEQ multiplex PCR reads. The sample yields 110,000 to 150,000 distinct CDR3 sequences, approximately 96% seen once. The diagnostic criteria were recently defined, and patients with Susac syndrome met them for definite or probable disease.

The V call is TRBV12-3 or TRBV12-4, the J call TRBJ2-1, with D maybe TRBD1 (5 bases). This sequence was found in a human donor with Susac syndrome. Sequenced sample: CD4+ T cells from PBMCs. In DNA form, the CDR3 reads TGTGCCAGCACCCCCCGGGCAGGGCCGGCCAGGAGGTTCTTC. It is translated as CASTPRAGPARRFF.